This T cell receptor beta chain was captured in a study of cytomegalovirus exposure and HLA in healthy donors. Across the whole study: As an earlier analysis found, 150 million to 200 million T cells yielded approximately 110 million unique TCR beta sequences.

The PCR was carried out with 60 Vbeta primers and 13 Jbeta primers. Only in-frame clones appear in the TCRdb table, and some are missing; sequencing was by immunoSEQ multiplex PCR. The sample has 150,000 to 200,000 clones; roughly four fifths are singletons. This clone was seen more than once but under ten times. Trimming cost V 4 bases and J 0 bases; bases outside gene matches: 7. This CDR3 spans 16 amino acids. Germline CDR1 is SGHRS and CDR2 is YFSETQ. This receptor was identified in a man aged 50 to 60 in good health and CMV-seropositive. The chain combines TRBV5-1 with TRBJ2-1; 7 bases agree with TRBD2. The sample consisted of PBMCs. The CDR3 protein is CASSPLLANSYNEQFF. In DNA form, the CDR3 reads TGCGCCAGCAGCCCTTTACTAGCGAACTCCTACAATGAGCAGTTCTTC.